The clone carrying this T cell receptor (beta chain) was seen only a few times. Its matching antigen is unknown. The CDR3 has 19 amino acids. CDR1 GTSNPN and CDR2 SVGIG come from the germline V gene (reference sequence). With 0 bases removed from V and 3 bases from J, the gap between germline ends came to 24 bases. As every portion of the isolated RNA was reverse transcribed, the sequencing read expressed TCRB transcripts. Using immunoSEQ multiplex PCR, the repertoire was profiled, and TCRdb retains in-frame clones only, with some absent. This repertoire shows some 350,000 clones, approximately 13% found once; its top ten account for 0.015%. Staining for CD45RO/CCR7/CD25/CD127/CD95/CD27 allowed sorting of CD4+ naive, central memory, regulatory and stem cell-like memory cells. These data are taken from a study of beta chain features in type 1 diabetes. Overall study results and limits: Type 1 diabetes patients had moderately but significantly shorter TCRB CDR3s in all four CD4+ subsets. A closer apparent resemblance between naive, central memory and Treg TCRB repertoires was seen in patients than in healthy donors.

V and J are TRBV30 and TRBJ2-4; tentative D call: TRBD2 (5 bases). The origin of this receptor is a woman in her late teens or twenties with type 1 diabetes. Sequences were obtained from naive CD4+ T cells from blood. The CDR3 is CAWSVRLGVARGNKNIQYF. CDR3 nucleotides: TGTGCCTGGAGTGTAAGGCTCGGGGTCGCCCGTGGGAACAAAAACATTCAGTACTTC. The variable domain in full, completed from reference TRBV30 and TRBJ2-4, reads SQTIHQWPATLVQPVGSPLSLECTVEGTSNPNLYWYRQAAGRGLQLLFYSVGIGQISSEVPQNLSASRPQDRQFILSSKKLLLSDSGFYLCAWSVRLGVARGNKNIQYFGAGTRLSVL.